This T cell receptor (beta chain) came from a study of cytomegalovirus exposure and HLA in healthy donors. Whole-study findings and limits: Among the most significant clusters, several appeared linked to common viral pathogens in a later analysis. One variant, a missense change in DCLRE1C, was linked in a later analysis to TCR beta V- and J-gene trimming. Further analysis, carried out later, found HLA-associated TCR beta chains more clonally expanded than equally common other chains.

60 Vbeta and 13 Jbeta primers were used in PCR. The protocol was immunoSEQ multiplex PCR, while the TCRdb copy is restricted to in-frame clones and leaves out a portion. This table has over 150,000 clones, over 65% appearing once. J gave up 1 base and V 4 bases, and 2 bases lay outside the gene matches. Germline V gene data show CDR1 as MDHEN and CDR2 as SYDVKM. This CDR3 spans 15 amino acids. Details on this clone: Antigen unknown.

The chain joins TRBV28 to TRBJ2-2; 8 bases map to TRBD1. Sample: PBMCs. This clonotype was obtained from a man younger than 45 in good health and CMV-seronegative. The CDR3 bases are TGTGCCAGCAGTTCAGGGGGCCAGAACACCGGGGAGCTGTTTTTT. Protein sequence: CASSSGGQNTGELFF.